This T cell receptor beta chain was sequenced for a study of cytomegalovirus exposure and HLA in healthy donors. PCR employed 60 Vbeta and 13 Jbeta primers. Sequencing was performed with immunoSEQ multiplex PCR; in TCRdb, only in-frame clones are kept and a portion is missing. Here the sample spans approximately 160,000 clones, approximately 80% being singletons. As regards this clone: The antigen remains unidentified.

The germline V gene encodes CDR1 SEHNR and CDR2 FQNEAQ (reference sequence). The CDR3 loop spans 15 amino acids. The V end lost 5 bases, the J end lost 8 bases, and 19 bases lay between the germline ends. Findings of the study overall: In a later analysis, compared with equally common non-associated chains, HLA-associated beta chains were more expanded.

The material sequenced was PBMCs. The rearrangement uses TRBV7-9 and TRBJ1-5, with TRBD1 as a possible D gene (6 bases). This clonotype was obtained from a man aged 18 to 30 in good health and CMV-seronegative. CDR3 sequence reads: CASSNRDRTIKPQHF. CDR3 nucleotide sequence: TGTGCCAGCAGCAACCGTGACAGGACAATCAAGCCCCAGCATTTT.